This T cell receptor (beta chain) derives from a study of graft-versus-host responses after intestinal transplantation. Measured with immunoSEQ multiplex PCR; TCRdb has only the in-frame clones, and not every one. The sample lists nearly 90,000 clones, under 85% occurring once. As for this clone: As yet, its antigen is unknown.

The V gene end was trimmed by 4 bases and the J gene end by 5 bases; junction bases not matched to a gene: 5. The CDR3 totals 15 residues. Per germline, CDR1 MNHNS and CDR2 SASEGT. Findings of the study overall: Across patients carrying graft-donor T cell macrochimerism, allografts held high graft-versus-host to host-versus-graft clonal ratios.

Sequenced material: unstimulated CD8+ T cells sorted from spleen or lymph node cells, taken before intestinal transplant. This chain connects TRBV6-1 to TRBJ2-5; 12 bases are shared with TRBD2. The receptor was isolated from a human donor who received an intestinal transplant. CDR3 in DNA: TGTGCCAGCAGTGGACTAGCGGGGGAAGGGGAGACCCAGTACTTC. As protein: CASSGLAGEGETQYF.